The 10 T cell receptor beta chains below all came from one sample that was sequenced in a study of OX40 agonist ivuxolimab in advanced cancers. Profiled with immunoSEQ multiplex PCR; TCRdb holds only in-frame clones, not every one. This sample yields approximately 82,000 clones, of which around 83% are seen a single time; 6.5% belongs to the top ten. The sequences come from CD4+ or CD8+ T cells sorted from blood, collected in a trial of the OX40 agonist ivuxolimab. The receptors stem from an adult with an advanced solid tumor such as melanoma, head and neck, liver or kidney cancer.

The gene calls are TRBV7-2 and TRBJ2-1; a weak D match, TRBD2 (5 bases). Germline values: CDR1 SGHTA, CDR2 FQGNSA. The CDR3 loop spans 15 amino acids. The V and J ends lost 2 bases and 7 bases respectively, with 15 bases between them. The chain's CDR3 is CASSLMGVVINEQFF. The CDR3 nucleotides are TGTGCCAGCAGCTTAATGGGAGTTGTGATAAATGAGCAGTTCTTC.

The V call is TRBV25-1, the J call TRBJ2-5, with a possible D match to TRBD1 (6 bases). The V end lost 3 bases, the J end lost 5 bases, and 16 bases lay between the germline ends. CDR3 size: 15 residues. Germline CDR1 reads MGHDK; CDR2 reads SYGVNS. The CDR3 nucleotides are TGTGCCAGCAGTGATCCCGACAGGTTTGGTGAGACCCAGTACTTC. Translated: CASSDPDRFGETQYF. Using reference TRBV25-1 and TRBJ2-5 for the parts outside the CDR3, the full variable domain is EADIYQTPRYLVIGTGKKITLECSQTMGHDKMYWYQQDPGMELHLIHYSYGVNSTEKGDLSSESTVSRIRTEHFPLTLESARPSHTSQYLCASSDPDRFGETQYFGPGTRLLVL.

The sample holds one count of this clone. The rearrangement links TRBV19 to TRBJ2-1, with 8 bases aligning to TRBD1. The V segment lost 6 bases and the J segment 7 bases; nucleotides outside the gene matches: 8. The CDR3 runs 14 residues. In germline, CDR1 is LNHDA, CDR2 SQIVND (reference sequence). DNA for the CDR3: TGTGCCAGTAGGAGGACAGGGTGGAGTAATGAGCAGTTCTTC. Translated, it gives CASRRTGWSNEQFF. Supplemented by reference TRBV19 and TRBJ2-1, the full variable domain reads DGGITQSPKYLFRKEGQNVTLSCEQNLNHDAMYWYRQDPGQGLRLIYYSQIVNDFQKGDIAEGYSVSREKKESFPLTVTSAQKNPTAFYLCASRRTGWSNEQFFGPGTRLTVL.

The CDR3 sequence is CASSQGIGGASTDTQYF. The CDR3 DNA reads as TGCGCCAGCAGCCAAGGGATCGGGGGGGCTAGCACAGATACGCAGTATTTT. The genes are TRBV4-1 and TRBJ2-3; TRBD2 agrees at 8 bases. The CDR3 totals 17 residues. The V gene end was trimmed by 1 base and the J gene end by 0 bases; junction bases not matched to a gene: 6. Germline assignment: CDR1 MGHRA and CDR2 YSYEKL.

The rearrangement joins TRBV7-9 to TRBJ2-7, with a tentative D call TRBD1 (6 bases). CDR1 is SEHNR, CDR2 FQNEAQ, per germline (reference sequence). The V gene lost 4 bases and the J gene lost 0 bases, with 10 bases spanning the gap. The CDR3 has 14 amino acids. Here the CDR3 reads CASSSRGISYEQYF. The CDR3 region has the DNA TGTGCCAGCAGCTCCAGGGGAATCTCCTACGAGCAGTACTTC. The complete variable domain, with remaining parts taken from reference TRBV7-9 and TRBJ2-7, reads DTGVSQNPRHKITKRGQNVTFRCDPISEHNRLYWYRQTLGQGPEFLTYFQNEAQLEKSRLLSDRFSAERPKGSFSTLEIQRTEQGDSAMYLCASSSRGISYEQYFGPGTRLTVT.

This rearrangement joins TRBV11-3 to TRBJ1-2, with a possible D match to TRBD1 (5 bases). This CDR3 is built from 12 residues. The V gene's germline CDR1 is SGHNT and CDR2 YENEEA. Trimming pared 4 bases from V and 10 bases from J, leaving 13 bases between. This chain's CDR3 is CASSSGTLDYTF. For the CDR3, the DNA is TGTGCCAGCAGCTCCGGGACGCTTGACTACACCTTC.

The chain recombines TRBV29-1 with TRBJ1-1, with D possibly TRBD1 on 6 matching bases. From germline, CDR1 is SQVTM and CDR2 ANQGSEA. This CDR3 comprises 11 residues. V dropped 8 bases and J dropped 8 bases, with 15 bases sitting between them. The CDR3 loop reads CSSNSGTEAFF. The CDR3 DNA follows: TGCAGCTCGAACTCCGGGACAGAAGCTTTCTTT. The complete variable domain, with remaining parts taken from reference TRBV29-1 and TRBJ1-1, reads SAVISQKPSRDICQRGTSLTIQCQVDSQVTMMFWYRQQPGQSLTLIATANQGSEATYESGFVIDKFPISRPNLTFSTLTVSNMSPEDSSIYLCSSNSGTEAFFGQGTRLTVV.

CDR3 nucleotide sequence: TGCAGCGGGTCTGAGGGGGGCTACACCTTC. Its translation: CSGSEGGYTF. The genes are TRBV29-1 and TRBJ1-2, with D perhaps TRBD1 (5 bases). V lost 7 bases, J lost 8 bases, and 11 bases lay in between. Looked up from germline, CDR1 is SQVTM and CDR2 is ANQGSEA. The CDR3 consists of 10 residues.

The chain joins TRBV5-1 to TRBJ2-1; possibly TRBD1 or TRBD2 for D (5 bases each). V lost 0 bases to trimming and J lost 4 bases, with 8 bases between them. Per germline, CDR1 SGHRS and CDR2 YFSETQ. The CDR3 is made up of 14 amino acids. CDR3 DNA: TGCGCCAGCAGCTTGGACGGGGCTTACAATGAGCAGTTCTTC. Residues: CASSLDGAYNEQFF.

This chain links TRBV7-3 with TRBJ2-1, with TRBD2 as a possible D gene (5 bases). Between the trimmed V and J ends, which lost 0 bases and 10 bases, there was a span of 10 bases. CDR1 and CDR2 from the germline V gene are SGHTA and FQGTGA. The CDR3 consists of 13 residues. CDR3 DNA: TGTGCCAGCAGCTTAACTAGCGTGGGGGAGCAGTTCTTC. Residues: CASSLTSVGEQFF.